The clone carrying this T cell receptor (beta chain) was observed many times. Antigen specificity is unknown. Germline lookup yields CDR1 SNHLY and CDR2 FYNNEI. V lost 8 bases, J lost 1 base, and 8 bases lay in between. The CDR3 runs 12 residues. Individual cDNA molecules were tagged with unique molecular identifiers. One entry per CDR3 protein, called by TCRdb with MiXCR from the 5' RACE reads. The data contain 83,000 or so distinct CDR3 sequences, more than 9% of them singletons. This entry belongs to a study of early T cells in non-severe SARS-CoV-2 infection. Overall study findings and caveats: Sequences matched to VDJdb favored anti-spike CD8 responses, while private and CD4 specificities were missed.

The receptor comes from an adult who was a healthcare worker with PCR-confirmed SARS-CoV-2 infection or an uninfected control (not recorded which). The V call is TRBV2, the J call TRBJ2-5; TRBD2 might be the D (5 bases). The material was whole blood, obtained at baseline. In nucleotides, the CDR3 is TGTGCCAGCGGGGAGATCCAAGAGACCCAGTACTTC. It specifies CASGEIQETQYF.